A single T cell receptor beta chain is shown here with its context. What antigen it recognizes has not been identified. No much larger clone is present one base from it, and per-base qualities are unavailable. These data are taken from a study of radiotherapy plus CTLA-4 blockade in lung cancer (dated by TCRdb to between 2017 and 2018). With respect to the entire study: Among enrolled patients, 15% to 20% had an objective response and 31% reached disease control.

Beyond this particular receptor, the publication reports: TCR clones derived from tumors expanded in peripheral blood after treatment with radiotherapy and ipilimumab. The strongest predictors of response, as reported, were early dynamic changes in blood T cell clones along with a rise in serum interferon-beta after radiation.

The study tested focal radiation therapy combined with CTLA-4 blockade (ipilimumab) in patients with chemo-refractory metastatic non-small-cell lung cancer. Library preparation employed the immunoSEQ multiplex PCR assay. TCRdb retrieved this table from immuneACCESS and kept in-frame rearrangements only. Not all clones are present; in checked studies, unresolved V genes account for under half, and no reason is known for the remainder. The sample table holds 47,000 or so clones, of which approximately 85% were seen once. Clones ranked in the top ten supply 28% of the sample. Based on the germline V gene, the CDR1 and CDR2 sequences are MGHRA and YSYEKL. Ends trimmed: V by 2 bases, J by 4 bases; bases unmatched to a gene: 9. Spanning cysteine to phenylalanine, the CDR3 consists of 17 amino acids. Only the CDR3 part of the read is kept: 51 bases, read in frame from the first base.

The starting material was peripheral blood, obtained from a patient treated with radiotherapy plus ipilimumab. This TCR derives from a human donor with non-small cell lung cancer whose response to radiotherapy plus ipilimumab could not be evaluated. Recombination connected TRBV4-1 to TRBJ1-1, with 11 junctional bases fitting TRBD1. Here is the DNA: TGCGCCAGCAGCCAATTAGGACAGGGGGCGGTTGGCACTGAAGCTTTCTTT. Its coded protein is CASSQLGQGAVGTEAFF.